Listed below are T cell receptor beta chains from one sample, sequenced in a study of shared clonotypes between healthy human individuals. Profiling relied on immunoSEQ multiplex PCR, and the TCRdb table lists in-frame clones only, not all of them. The sample contains about 1.5 million clones, roughly 97% of which appear only once. The sample comprised naive CD4+ T cells sorted from blood. The receptors here all came from a man aged 25 to 40 in good health. Each CDR3 is given with its conserved first and last residue. D genes are given only for firm matches. The size of a clone is reported for some rows only, either as once, few or many, or as a class for expanded clones.

D gene,J gene,clone size,V gene,CDR3 DNA,CDR3 protein
NA,TRBJ1-1,NA,TRBV7-9,TGTGCCAGCAGCCCATACAGGGCGCAGAACACTGAAGCTTTCTTT,CASSPYRAQNTEAFF
TRBD2,TRBJ2-1,NA,TRBV27,TGTGCCAGCAGTTCGCAAAATTGGACTAGCCAGGGAGGTGAGCAGTTCTTC,CASSSQNWTSQGGEQFF
NA,TRBJ2-7,NA,TRBV6-1,TGTGCCAGCAGTGAAGGTCCGGGGCAGTACTTC,CASSEGPGQYF
TRBD1,TRBJ2-7,NA,TRBV6-5,TGTGCCAGCAGAATGACAGGGGGCTTGAACGAGCAGTACTTC,CASRMTGGLNEQYF
TRBD2,TRBJ2-1,NA,TRBV5-4,TGTGCCAGCTTCTTAGCGGGAGGCAACTCCAATGAGCAGTTCTTC,CASFLAGGNSNEQFF
NA,TRBJ2-2,NA,TRBV7-7,TGTGCTAGCAGCTTAGCGACTGCCCGCGGGGAGCTGTTTTTT,CASSLATARGELFF
NA,TRBJ2-5,NA,TRBV20-1,TGCAGTGCCCCACTGGGGACCCAGTACTTC,CSAPLGTQYF
TRBD1,TRBJ2-3,NA,TRBV19,TGTGCCAGCCGGGACAGGGGAAGAACAGATACGCAGTATTTT,CASRDRGRTDTQYF
TRBD2,TRBJ2-3,NA,TRBV6-4,TGTGCCAGCAGTGGCGGGAGAGGCACAGATACGCAGTATTTT,CASSGGRGTDTQYF
NA,TRBJ2-1,NA,TRBV18,TGTGCCAGCTCACCCCTTGGGCGGGCCGGATACAATGAGCAGTTCTTC,CASSPLGRAGYNEQFF
NA,TRBJ1-2,NA,TRBV6-5,TGTGCCAGCAGTTTTCTACCCTTCCGGTTGGGCTATGGCTACACCTTC,CASSFLPFRLGYGYTF
TRBD1,TRBJ1-4,NA,TRBV5-5,TGTGCCAGCAGCTATACAGGGGTTAAAGAAAAACTGTTTTTT,CASSYTGVKEKLFF
NA,TRBJ1-2,NA,TRBV19,TGTGCCAGTAGTCTTGCAATGGGGTCTGGCTACACCTTC,CASSLAMGSGYTF
TRBD2,TRBJ2-7,NA,TRBV19,TGTGCCAGTAGTCCCGGACTAGCGGGCGAGCAGTACTTC,CASSPGLAGEQYF
NA,TRBJ2-3,once,TRBV28,TGTGCCAGCACCAGTTCCCTTTTCGACGGGACTGCTAAAGATACGCAGTATTTT,CASTSSLFDGTAKDTQYF
TRBD1,TRBJ2-2,NA,TRBV2,TGTGCCACTGCGGACAGGGGGAACACCGGGGAGCTGTTTTTT,CATADRGNTGELFF
NA,TRBJ2-1,NA,TRBV6-6,TGTGCCAGCAGTTTCTCCGGGAGCACCTACAATGAGCAGTTCTTC,CASSFSGSTYNEQFF
NA,TRBJ2-3,NA,TRBV7-3,TGTGCCAGCAGCCTGCGGCGGGTTGGAAGCACAGATACGCAGTATTTT,CASSLRRVGSTDTQYF
NA,TRBJ2-2,NA,TRBV5-1,TGCGCCAGCAGCTTGGTATGGGGGCAGAACACCGGGGAGCTGTTTTTT,CASSLVWGQNTGELFF
TRBD2,TRBJ2-7,NA,TRBV7-9,TGTGCCAGCAGCCAATCGGGTCTAGCGGGATCAAACGAGCAGTACTTC,CASSQSGLAGSNEQYF
NA,TRBJ1-1,NA,TRBV5-1,TGCGCCAGCAGCAGCGGACGGACGAACACTGAAGCTTTCTTT,CASSSGRTNTEAFF
TRBD1,TRBJ2-1,NA,TRBV10-3,TGTGCCATCAGGGGGGACAGGGGAGCTTACAATGAGCAGTTCTTC,CAIRGDRGAYNEQFF
NA,TRBJ1-2,NA,TRBV28,TGTGCCAGCAGTGATGGACTGTCAGCTAACTATGGCTACACCTTC,CASSDGLSANYGYTF
NA,TRBJ1-2,NA,TRBV29-1,TGCAGCGTTGATTTGACAGATGGCTACACCTTC,CSVDLTDGYTF
NA,TRBJ2-2,NA,TRBV6-5,TGTGCCAGCAGTGATCATAGAGGTGCCGGGGAGCTGTTTTTT,CASSDHRGAGELFF
NA,TRBJ2-1,NA,TRBV5-1,TGCGCCAGCAGCTTACCTAGCGCAAGTAAAAACAATGAGCAGTTCTTC,CASSLPSASKNNEQFF
NA,TRBJ2-3,NA,TRBV11-2,TGTGCCAGCAGCGGAAACTTTCAAGATACGCAGTATTTT,CASSGNFQDTQYF
NA,TRBJ2-7,NA,TRBV21-1,TGTGCCAGCAGCAAAGTCCCAACAGCGGCGGGGGGATACGAGCAGTACTTC,CASSKVPTAAGGYEQYF
TRBD1,TRBJ2-3,NA,TRBV18,TGTGCCAGCTCACCACCCGGGACAGGGGGCCACACGCAGTATTTT,CASSPPGTGGHTQYF
TRBD1,TRBJ2-7,NA,TRBV19,TGTGCCAGTAGTATTGGACACAGGGGTACCTACGAGCAGTACTTC,CASSIGHRGTYEQYF
NA,TRBJ2-3,once,TRBV4-3,TGCGCCAGCAGCCAAGAGGGGAGTGGGCCTGGGGATACGCAGTATTTT,CASSQEGSGPGDTQYF
NA,TRBJ2-7,NA,TRBV10-3,TGTGCCATCAGGGAACGGGACGAGCAGTACTTC,CAIRERDEQYF
NA,TRBJ2-3,NA,TRBV29-1,TGCAGCGTTGAATGGGGGGGCTCAGATACGCAGTATTTT,CSVEWGGSDTQYF
TRBD1,TRBJ1-5,NA,TRBV18,TGTGCCAGCTCACCGGCAGGGGGCGCGTATCAGCCCCAGCATTTT,CASSPAGGAYQPQHF
TRBD2,TRBJ2-5,NA,TRBV7-7,TGTGCTAGCAGCTTAGTCGCGACTAGCGGAGGGCAAGAGACCCAGTACTTC,CASSLVATSGGQETQYF
TRBD1,TRBJ1-2,NA,TRBV7-8,TGTGCCAGCAGCTTAACCCGACAGGGTAGCGAGTATGGCTACACCTTC,CASSLTRQGSEYGYTF
TRBD2,TRBJ2-1,NA,TRBV27,TGTGCCAGCAGTCCAATCAACCTAGCGGAGGGGTACAATGAGCAGTTCTTC,CASSPINLAEGYNEQFF
NA,TRBJ2-6,NA,TRBV7-6,TGTGCCAGCAGCCCCATTCAGCACTCTGGGGCCAACGTCCTGACTTTC,CASSPIQHSGANVLTF
NA,TRBJ2-1,NA,TRBV27,TGTGCCAGCAGTCAACGGGGTACTGAGCAGTTCTTC,CASSQRGTEQFF
NA,TRBJ2-3,NA,TRBV7-9,TGTGCCAGCAGCTCATACCCTGATACGCAGTATTTT,CASSSYPDTQYF
NA,TRBJ2-1,NA,TRBV27,TGTGCCAGCAGTCCTCGATCGTTGAGCTCCTACAATGAGCAGTTCTTC,CASSPRSLSSYNEQFF
TRBD2,TRBJ2-3,NA,TRBV5-1,TGCGCCAGCAGCTGGCCCGGGTCGGCTAGCGGGCACACAGATACGCAGTATTTT,CASSWPGSASGHTDTQYF
NA,TRBJ2-2,NA,TRBV10-3,TGTGCCATCAGTAGAAACACCGGGGAGCTGTTTTTT,CAISRNTGELFF
TRBD2,TRBJ2-4,NA,TRBV14,TGTGCCAGCAGCGCGCGGGAGGATAAAAACATTCAGTACTTC,CASSAREDKNIQYF